The T cell receptor beta chain under discussion was sequenced for a study of STAT5B mutations in CD4+ large granular lymphocyte leukemia. CDR3 length: 13 residues. Trimming removed 7 bases from V and 0 bases from J, with 12 bases in between. Germline CDR1 and CDR2: SQVTM and ANQGSEA. Assay used: immunoSEQ multiplex PCR; TCRdb lists only in-frame clones, some missing. The profile covers some 30,000 clones, with 78% appearing a single time and approximately 0.98% taken by the ten largest. This clonotype was obtained from a human donor in good health. This chain joins TRBV29-1 and TRBJ1-1, with a weak D call TRBD1 (6 bases). The sample was CD4+ T cells from blood buffy coats. In nucleotides, the CDR3 is TGCAGCGGGGCCCAGGGGATGAACACTGAAGCTTTCTTT. Residues: CSGAQGMNTEAFF.